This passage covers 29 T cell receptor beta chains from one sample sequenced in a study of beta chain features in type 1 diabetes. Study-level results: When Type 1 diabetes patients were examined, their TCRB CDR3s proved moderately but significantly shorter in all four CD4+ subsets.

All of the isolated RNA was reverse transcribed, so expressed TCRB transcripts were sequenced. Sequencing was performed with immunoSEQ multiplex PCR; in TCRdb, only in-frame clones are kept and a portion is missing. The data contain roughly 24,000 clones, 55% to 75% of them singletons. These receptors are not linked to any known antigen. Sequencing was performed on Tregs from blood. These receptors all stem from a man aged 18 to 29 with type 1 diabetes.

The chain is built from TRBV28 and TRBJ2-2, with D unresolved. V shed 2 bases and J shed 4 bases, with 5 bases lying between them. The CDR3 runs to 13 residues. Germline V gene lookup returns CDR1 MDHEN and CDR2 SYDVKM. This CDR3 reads CASSLVATGELFF. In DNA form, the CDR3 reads TGTGCCAGCAGTTTAGTAGCCACCGGGGAGCTGTTTTTT.

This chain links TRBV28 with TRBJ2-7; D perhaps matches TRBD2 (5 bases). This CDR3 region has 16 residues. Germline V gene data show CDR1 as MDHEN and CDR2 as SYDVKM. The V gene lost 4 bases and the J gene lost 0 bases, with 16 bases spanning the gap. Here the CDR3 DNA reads TGTGCCAGCAGTTCATCAGCGGCGGCGTTCTCCTACGAGCAGTACTTC. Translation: CASSSSAAAFSYEQYF.

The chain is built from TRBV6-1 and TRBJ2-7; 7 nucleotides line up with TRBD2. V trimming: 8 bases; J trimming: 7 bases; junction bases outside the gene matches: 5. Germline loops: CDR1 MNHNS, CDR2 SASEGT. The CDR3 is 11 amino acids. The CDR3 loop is CASRGVGEQYF. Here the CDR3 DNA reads TGTGCCAGCCGGGGGGTAGGTGAGCAGTACTTC.

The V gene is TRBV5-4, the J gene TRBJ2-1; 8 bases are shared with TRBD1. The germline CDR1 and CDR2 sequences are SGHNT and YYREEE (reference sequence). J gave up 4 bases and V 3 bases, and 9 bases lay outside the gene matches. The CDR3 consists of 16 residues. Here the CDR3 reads CASSSRTGLMYNEQFF. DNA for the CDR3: TGTGCCAGCAGCTCGAGGACAGGGTTGATGTACAATGAGCAGTTCTTC.

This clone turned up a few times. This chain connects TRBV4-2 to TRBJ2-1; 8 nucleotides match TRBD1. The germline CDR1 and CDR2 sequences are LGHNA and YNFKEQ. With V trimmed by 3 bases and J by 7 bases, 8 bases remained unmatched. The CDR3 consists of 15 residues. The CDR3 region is CASSHLVDRGNEQFF. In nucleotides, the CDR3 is TGTGCCAGCAGCCATTTGGTCGACAGGGGTAATGAGCAGTTCTTC.

The CDR3 loop reads CASSIRTGGRHQPQHF. The CDR3 nucleotides read TGTGCCAGCAGCATCCGAACAGGGGGCAGGCATCAGCCCCAGCATTTT. This chain connects TRBV13 to TRBJ1-5; 9 positions agree with TRBD1. V shed 5 bases, J shed 5 bases, and the junction held 10 bases outside the gene matches. The CDR3 has 16 residues. Germline V gene data show CDR1 as PRHDT and CDR2 as FYEKMQ (reference sequence).

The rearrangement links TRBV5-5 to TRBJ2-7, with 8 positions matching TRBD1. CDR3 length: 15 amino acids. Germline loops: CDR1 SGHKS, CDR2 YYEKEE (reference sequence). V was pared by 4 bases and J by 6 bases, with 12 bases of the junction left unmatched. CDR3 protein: CASSVGTGLNSEQYF. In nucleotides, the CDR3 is TGTGCCAGCAGCGTCGGGACAGGCCTTAATTCCGAGCAGTACTTC.

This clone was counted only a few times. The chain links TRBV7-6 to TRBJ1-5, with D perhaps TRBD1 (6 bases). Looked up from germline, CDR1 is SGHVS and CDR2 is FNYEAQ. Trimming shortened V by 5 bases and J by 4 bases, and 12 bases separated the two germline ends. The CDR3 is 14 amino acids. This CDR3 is CASSPQGTNQPQHF. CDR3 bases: TGTGCCAGCAGCCCACAGGGAACAAATCAGCCCCAGCATTTT. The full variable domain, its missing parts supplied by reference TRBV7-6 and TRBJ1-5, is GAGVSQSPRYKVTKRGQDVALRCDPISGHVSLYWYRQALGQGPEFLTYFNYEAQQDKSGLPNDRFSAERPEGSISTLTIQRTEQRDSAMYRCASSPQGTNQPQHFGDGTRLSIL.

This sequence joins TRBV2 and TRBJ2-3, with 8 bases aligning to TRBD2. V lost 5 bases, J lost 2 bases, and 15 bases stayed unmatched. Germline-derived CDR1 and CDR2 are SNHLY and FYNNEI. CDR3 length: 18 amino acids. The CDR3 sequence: CASSPGLVSKIYTDTQYF. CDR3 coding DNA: TGTGCCAGCAGTCCGGGACTAGTTAGTAAGATCTACACAGATACGCAGTATTTT. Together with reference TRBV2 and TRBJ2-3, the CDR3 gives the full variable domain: EPEVTQTPSHQVTQMGQEVILRCVPISNHLYFYWYRQILGQKVEFLVSFYNNEISEKSEIFDDQFSVERPDGSNFTLKIRSTKLEDSAMYFCASSPGLVSKIYTDTQYFGPGTRLTVL.

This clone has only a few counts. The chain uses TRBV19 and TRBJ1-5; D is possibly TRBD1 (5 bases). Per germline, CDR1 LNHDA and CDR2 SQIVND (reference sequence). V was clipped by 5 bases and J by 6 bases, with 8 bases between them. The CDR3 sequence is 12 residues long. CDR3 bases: TGTGCCAGTAGTGAACAGGCTCAGCCCCAGCATTTT. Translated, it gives CASSEQAQPQHF. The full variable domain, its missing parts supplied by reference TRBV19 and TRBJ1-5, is DGGITQSPKYLFRKEGQNVTLSCEQNLNHDAMYWYRQDPGQGLRLIYYSQIVNDFQKGDIAEGYSVSREKKESFPLTVTSAQKNPTAFYLCASSEQAQPQHFGDGTRLSIL.

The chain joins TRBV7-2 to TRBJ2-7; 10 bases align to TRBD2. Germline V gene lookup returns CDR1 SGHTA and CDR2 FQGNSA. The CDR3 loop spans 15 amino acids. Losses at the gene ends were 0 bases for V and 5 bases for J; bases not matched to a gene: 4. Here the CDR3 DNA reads TGTGCCAGCAGCTTAGCAGCGGGAGGGTACAACGAGCAGTACTTC. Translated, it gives CASSLAAGGYNEQYF.

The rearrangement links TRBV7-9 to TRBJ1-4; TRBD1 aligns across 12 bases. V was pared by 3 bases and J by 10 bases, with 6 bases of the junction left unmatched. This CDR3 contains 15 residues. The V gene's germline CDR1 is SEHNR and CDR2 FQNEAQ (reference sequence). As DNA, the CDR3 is TGTGCCAGCAGCTTCGGGACAGGGGGCGTGGGAAAACTGTTTTTT. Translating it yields CASSFGTGGVGKLFF.

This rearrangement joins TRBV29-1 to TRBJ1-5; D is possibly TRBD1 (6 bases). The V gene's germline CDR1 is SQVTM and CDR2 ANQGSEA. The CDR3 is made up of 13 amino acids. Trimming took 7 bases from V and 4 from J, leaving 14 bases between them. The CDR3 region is CSAMDSINQPQHF. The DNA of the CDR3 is TGCAGCGCAATGGACAGCATTAATCAGCCCCAGCATTTT.

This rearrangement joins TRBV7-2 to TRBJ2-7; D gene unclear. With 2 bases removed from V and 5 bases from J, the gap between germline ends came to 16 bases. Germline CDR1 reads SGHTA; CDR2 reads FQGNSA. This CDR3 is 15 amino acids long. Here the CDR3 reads CASSLQLIRLHEQYF. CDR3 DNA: TGTGCCAGCAGCTTACAACTAATTCGGCTCCACGAGCAGTACTTC. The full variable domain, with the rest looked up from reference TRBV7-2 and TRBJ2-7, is GAGVSQSPSNKVTEKGKDVELRCDPISGHTALYWYRQSLGQGLEFLIYFQGNSAPDKSGLPSDRFSAERTGGSVSTLTIQRTQQEDSAVYLCASSLQLIRLHEQYFGPGTRLTVT.

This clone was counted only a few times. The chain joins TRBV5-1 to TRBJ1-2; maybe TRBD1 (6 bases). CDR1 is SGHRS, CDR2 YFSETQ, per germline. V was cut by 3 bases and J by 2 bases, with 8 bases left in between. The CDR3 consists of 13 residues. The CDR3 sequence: CASSYGQNYGYTF. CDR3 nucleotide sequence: TGCGCCAGCAGCTACGGACAGAACTATGGCTACACCTTC.

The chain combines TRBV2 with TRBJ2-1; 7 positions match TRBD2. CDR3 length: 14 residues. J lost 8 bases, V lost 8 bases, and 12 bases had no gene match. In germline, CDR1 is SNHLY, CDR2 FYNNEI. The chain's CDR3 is CASGRDYLRDEQFF. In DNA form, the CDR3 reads TGTGCCAGCGGCCGGGACTATTTGAGGGATGAGCAGTTCTTC.

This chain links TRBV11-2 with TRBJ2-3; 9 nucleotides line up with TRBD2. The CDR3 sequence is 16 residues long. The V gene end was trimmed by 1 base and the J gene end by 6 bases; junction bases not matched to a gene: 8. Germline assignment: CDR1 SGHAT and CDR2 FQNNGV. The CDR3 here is CASSLVSGGPGDTQYF. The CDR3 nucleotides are TGTGCCAGCAGCTTAGTTAGCGGGGGCCCGGGTGATACGCAGTATTTT.

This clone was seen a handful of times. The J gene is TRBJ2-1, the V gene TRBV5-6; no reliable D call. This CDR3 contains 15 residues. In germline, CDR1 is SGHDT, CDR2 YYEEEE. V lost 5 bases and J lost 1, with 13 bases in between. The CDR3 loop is CASRSVTWSYNEQFF. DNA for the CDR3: TGTGCCAGCAGATCGGTAACGTGGTCCTACAATGAGCAGTTCTTC. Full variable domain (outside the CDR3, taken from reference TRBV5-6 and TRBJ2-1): DAGVTQSPTHLIKTRGQQVTLRCSPKSGHDTVSWYQQALGQGPQFIFQYYEEEERQRGNFPDRFSGHQFPNYSSELNVNALLLGDSALYLCASRSVTWSYNEQFFGPGTRLTVL.

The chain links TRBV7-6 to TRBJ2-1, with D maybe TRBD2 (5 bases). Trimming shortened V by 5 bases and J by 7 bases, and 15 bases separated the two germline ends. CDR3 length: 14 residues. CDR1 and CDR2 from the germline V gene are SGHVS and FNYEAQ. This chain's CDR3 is CASSPRRAENEQFF. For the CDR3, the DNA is TGTGCCAGCAGCCCCCGGCGGGCGGAGAATGAGCAGTTCTTC.

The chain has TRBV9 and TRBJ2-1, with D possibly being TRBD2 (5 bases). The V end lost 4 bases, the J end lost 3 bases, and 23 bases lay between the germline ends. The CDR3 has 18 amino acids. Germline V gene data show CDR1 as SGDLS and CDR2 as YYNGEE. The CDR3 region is CASSTAPLAQTNYNEQFF. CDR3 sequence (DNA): TGTGCCAGCAGCACTGCGCCGCTAGCTCAGACCAACTACAATGAGCAGTTCTTC. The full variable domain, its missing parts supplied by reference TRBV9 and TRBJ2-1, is DSGVTQTPKHLITATGQRVTLRCSPRSGDLSVYWYQQSLDQGLQFLIQYYNGEERAKGNILERFSAQQFPDLHSELNLSSLELGDSALYFCASSTAPLAQTNYNEQFFGPGTRLTVL.

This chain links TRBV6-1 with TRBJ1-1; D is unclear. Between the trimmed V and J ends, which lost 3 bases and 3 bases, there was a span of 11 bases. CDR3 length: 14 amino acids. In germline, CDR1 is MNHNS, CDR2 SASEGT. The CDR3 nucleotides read TGTGCCAGCAGTGATTACTCAAGATACACTGAAGCTTTCTTT. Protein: CASSDYSRYTEAFF.

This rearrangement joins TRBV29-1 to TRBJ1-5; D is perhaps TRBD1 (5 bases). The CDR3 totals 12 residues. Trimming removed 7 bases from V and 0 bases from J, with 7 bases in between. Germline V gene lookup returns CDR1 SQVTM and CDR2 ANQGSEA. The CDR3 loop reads CSAGYSNQPQHF. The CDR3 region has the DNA TGCAGCGCAGGGTATAGCAATCAGCCCCAGCATTTT.

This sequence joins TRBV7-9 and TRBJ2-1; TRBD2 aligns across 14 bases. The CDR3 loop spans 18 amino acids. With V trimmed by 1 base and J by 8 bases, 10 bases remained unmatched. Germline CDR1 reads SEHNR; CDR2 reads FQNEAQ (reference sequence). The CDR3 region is CASSLGLVTSGRADEQFF. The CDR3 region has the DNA TGTGCCAGCAGCTTAGGGTTAGTGACTAGCGGGAGGGCCGATGAGCAGTTCTTC.

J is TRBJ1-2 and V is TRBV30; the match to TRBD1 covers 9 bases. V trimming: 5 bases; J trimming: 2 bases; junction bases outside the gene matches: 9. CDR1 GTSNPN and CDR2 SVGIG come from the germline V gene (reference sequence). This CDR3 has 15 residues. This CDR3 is CAWGDLGTGNYGYTF. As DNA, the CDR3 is TGTGCCTGGGGTGATCTCGGGACAGGGAACTATGGCTACACCTTC.

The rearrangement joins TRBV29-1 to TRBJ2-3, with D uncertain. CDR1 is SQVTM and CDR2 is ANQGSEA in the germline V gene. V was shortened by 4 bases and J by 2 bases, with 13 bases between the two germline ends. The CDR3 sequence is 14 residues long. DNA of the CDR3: TGCAGCGTTGCCCGAACGGTCGACACAGATACGCAGTATTTT. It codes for CSVARTVDTDTQYF.

The chain's CDR3 is CASSLGLAGFYQETQYF. CDR3 DNA: TGTGCCAGCAGCTTAGGACTAGCGGGGTTTTACCAAGAGACCCAGTACTTC. J is TRBJ2-5 and V is TRBV7-2; TRBD2 matches at 11 bases. The CDR3 is made up of 17 amino acids. J was trimmed by 0 bases and V by 1 base; bases with no gene match: 4. The V gene's germline CDR1 is SGHTA and CDR2 FQGNSA.

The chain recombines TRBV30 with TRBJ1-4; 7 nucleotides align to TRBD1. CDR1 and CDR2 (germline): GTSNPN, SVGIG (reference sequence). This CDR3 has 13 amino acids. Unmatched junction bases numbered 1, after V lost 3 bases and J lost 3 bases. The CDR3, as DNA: TGTGCCTGGAGCACAGGGGCTAATGAAAAACTGTTTTTT. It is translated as CAWSTGANEKLFF.

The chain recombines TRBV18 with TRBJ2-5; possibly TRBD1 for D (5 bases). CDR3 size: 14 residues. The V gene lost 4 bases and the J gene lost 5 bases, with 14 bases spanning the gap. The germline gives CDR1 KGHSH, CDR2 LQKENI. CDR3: CASSRSRVGETQYF. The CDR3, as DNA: TGTGCCAGCTCACGCTCCAGGGTAGGGGAGACCCAGTACTTC. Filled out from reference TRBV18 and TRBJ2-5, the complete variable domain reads NAGVMQNPRHLVRRRGQEARLRCSPMKGHSHVYWYRQLPEEGLKFMVYLQKENIIDESGMPKERFSAEFPKEGPSILRIQQVVRGDSAAYFCASSRSRVGETQYFGPGTRLLVL.

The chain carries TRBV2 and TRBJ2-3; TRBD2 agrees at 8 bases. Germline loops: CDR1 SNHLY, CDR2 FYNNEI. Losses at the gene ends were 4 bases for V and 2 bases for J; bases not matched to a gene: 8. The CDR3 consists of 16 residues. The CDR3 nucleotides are TGTGCCAGCAGTGCCCTGGGACTAGGACTCACAGATACGCAGTATTTT. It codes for CASSALGLGLTDTQYF. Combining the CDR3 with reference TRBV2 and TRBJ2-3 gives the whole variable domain EPEVTQTPSHQVTQMGQEVILRCVPISNHLYFYWYRQILGQKVEFLVSFYNNEISEKSEIFDDQFSVERPDGSNFTLKIRSTKLEDSAMYFCASSALGLGLTDTQYFGPGTRLTVL.